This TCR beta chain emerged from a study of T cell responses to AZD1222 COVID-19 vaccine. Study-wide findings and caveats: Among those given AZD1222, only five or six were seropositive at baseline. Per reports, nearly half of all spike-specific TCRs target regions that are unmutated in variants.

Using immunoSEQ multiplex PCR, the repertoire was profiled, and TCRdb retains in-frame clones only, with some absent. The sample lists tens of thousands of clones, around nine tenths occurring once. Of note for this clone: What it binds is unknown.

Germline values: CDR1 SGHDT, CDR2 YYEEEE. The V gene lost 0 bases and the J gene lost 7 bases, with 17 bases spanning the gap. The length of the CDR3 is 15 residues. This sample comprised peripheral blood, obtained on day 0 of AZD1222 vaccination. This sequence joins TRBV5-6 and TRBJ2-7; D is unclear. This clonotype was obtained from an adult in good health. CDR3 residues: CASSLEGSLGHEQYF. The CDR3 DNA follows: TGTGCCAGCAGCTTGGAAGGGTCCCTCGGGCATGAGCAGTACTTC. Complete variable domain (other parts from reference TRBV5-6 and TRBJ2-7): DAGVTQSPTHLIKTRGQQVTLRCSPKSGHDTVSWYQQALGQGPQFIFQYYEEEERQRGNFPDRFSGHQFPNYSSELNVNALLLGDSALYLCASSLEGSLGHEQYFGPGTRLTVT.